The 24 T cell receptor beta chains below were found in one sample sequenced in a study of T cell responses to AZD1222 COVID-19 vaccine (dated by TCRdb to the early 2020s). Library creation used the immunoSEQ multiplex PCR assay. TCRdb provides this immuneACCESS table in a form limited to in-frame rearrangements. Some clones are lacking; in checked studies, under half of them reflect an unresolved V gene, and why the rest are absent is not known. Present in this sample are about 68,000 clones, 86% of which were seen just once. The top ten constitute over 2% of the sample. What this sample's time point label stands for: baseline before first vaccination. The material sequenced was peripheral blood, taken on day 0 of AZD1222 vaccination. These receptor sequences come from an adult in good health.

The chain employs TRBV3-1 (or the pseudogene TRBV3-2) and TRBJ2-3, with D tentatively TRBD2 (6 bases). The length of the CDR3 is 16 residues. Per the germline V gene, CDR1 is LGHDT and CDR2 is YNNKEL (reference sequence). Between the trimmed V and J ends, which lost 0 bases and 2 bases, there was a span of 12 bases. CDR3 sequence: CASSQDSRGITDTQYF. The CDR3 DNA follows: TGTGCCAGCAGCCAAGATTCACGCGGGATCACAGATACGCAGTATTTT.

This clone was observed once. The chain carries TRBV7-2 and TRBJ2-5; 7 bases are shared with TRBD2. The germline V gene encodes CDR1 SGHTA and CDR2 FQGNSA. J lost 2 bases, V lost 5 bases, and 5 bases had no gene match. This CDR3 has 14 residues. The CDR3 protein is CASSPEGLQETQYF. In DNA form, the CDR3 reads TGTGCCAGCAGCCCGGAGGGACTACAAGAGACCCAGTACTTC.

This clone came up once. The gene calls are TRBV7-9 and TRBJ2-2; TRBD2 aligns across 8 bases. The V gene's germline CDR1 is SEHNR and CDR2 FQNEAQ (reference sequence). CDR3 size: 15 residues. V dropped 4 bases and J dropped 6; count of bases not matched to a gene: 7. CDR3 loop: CASSSTSGLSGELFF. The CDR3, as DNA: TGTGCCAGCAGCTCTACTAGCGGCCTCTCCGGGGAGCTGTTTTTT.

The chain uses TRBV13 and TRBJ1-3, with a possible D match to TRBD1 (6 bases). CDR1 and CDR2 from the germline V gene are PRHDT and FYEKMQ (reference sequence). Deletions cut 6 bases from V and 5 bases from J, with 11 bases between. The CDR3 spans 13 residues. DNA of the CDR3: TGTGCCAGCAGGTCGACAGGACGAAACACCATATATTTT. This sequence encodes CASRSTGRNTIYF.

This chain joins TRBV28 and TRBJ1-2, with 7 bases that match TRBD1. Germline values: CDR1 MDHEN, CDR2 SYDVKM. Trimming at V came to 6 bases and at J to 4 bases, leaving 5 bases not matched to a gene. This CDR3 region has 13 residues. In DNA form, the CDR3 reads TGTGCCAGCAGCTCGGGACAGATCTATGGCTACACCTTC. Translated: CASSSGQIYGYTF.

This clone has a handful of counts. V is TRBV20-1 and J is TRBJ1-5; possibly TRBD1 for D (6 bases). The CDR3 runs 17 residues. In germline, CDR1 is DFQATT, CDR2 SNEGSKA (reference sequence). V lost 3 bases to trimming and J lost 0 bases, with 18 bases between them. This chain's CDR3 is CSASDNRDSLSNQPQHF. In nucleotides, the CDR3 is TGCAGTGCTAGTGATAACAGGGATTCACTTAGCAATCAGCCCCAGCATTTT.

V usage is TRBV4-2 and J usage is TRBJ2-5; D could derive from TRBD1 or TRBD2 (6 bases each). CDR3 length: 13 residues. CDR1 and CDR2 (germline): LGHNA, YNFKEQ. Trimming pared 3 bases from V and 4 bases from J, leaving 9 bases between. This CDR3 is CASSQWGAETQYF. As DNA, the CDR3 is TGTGCCAGCAGCCAGTGGGGGGCAGAGACCCAGTACTTC.

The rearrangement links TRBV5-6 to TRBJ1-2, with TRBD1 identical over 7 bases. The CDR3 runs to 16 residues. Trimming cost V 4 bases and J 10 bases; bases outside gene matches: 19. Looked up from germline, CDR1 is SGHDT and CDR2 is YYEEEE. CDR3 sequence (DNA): TGTGCCAGCAGCGCAACAATCAGACGGGACAGTTATTCCTACACCTTC. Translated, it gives CASSATIRRDSYSYTF. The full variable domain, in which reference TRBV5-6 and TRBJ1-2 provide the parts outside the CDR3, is DAGVTQSPTHLIKTRGQQVTLRCSPKSGHDTVSWYQQALGQGPQFIFQYYEEEERQRGNFPDRFSGHQFPNYSSELNVNALLLGDSALYLCASSATIRRDSYSYTFGSGTRLTVV.

CDR3 residues: CATSDLETGGMDEQFF. Here the CDR3 DNA reads TGTGCCACCAGTGATTTAGAGACAGGGGGCATGGATGAGCAGTTCTTC. This chain connects TRBV24-1 to TRBJ2-1, with 10 bases identical to TRBD1. Looked up from germline, CDR1 is KGHDR and CDR2 is SFDVKD. J lost 8 bases, V lost 1 base, and 7 bases had no gene match. CDR3 length equals 16 residues.

The CDR3 loop reads CASSEFPGGTGELFF. For the CDR3, the DNA is TGTGCCAGCAGTGAGTTCCCGGGGGGAACCGGGGAGCTGTTTTTT. This chain joins TRBV25-1 and TRBJ2-2; TRBD2 agrees at 7 bases. V lost 3 bases to trimming and J lost 5 bases; unmatched junction nucleotides: 6. The germline V gene encodes CDR1 MGHDK and CDR2 SYGVNS. This CDR3 has 15 residues.

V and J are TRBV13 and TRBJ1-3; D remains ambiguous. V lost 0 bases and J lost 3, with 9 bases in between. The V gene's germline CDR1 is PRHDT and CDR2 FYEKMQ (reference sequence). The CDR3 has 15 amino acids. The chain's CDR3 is CASSLGRRDGNTIYF. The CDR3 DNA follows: TGTGCCAGCAGCTTAGGCAGAAGGGATGGAAACACCATATATTTT.

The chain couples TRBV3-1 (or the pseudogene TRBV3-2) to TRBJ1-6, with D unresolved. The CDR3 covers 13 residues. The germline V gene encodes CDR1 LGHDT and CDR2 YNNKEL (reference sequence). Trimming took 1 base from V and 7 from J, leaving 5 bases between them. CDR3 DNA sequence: TGTGCCAGCAGCCAAGTTGGCAATTCACCCCTCCACTTT. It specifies CASSQVGNSPLHF.

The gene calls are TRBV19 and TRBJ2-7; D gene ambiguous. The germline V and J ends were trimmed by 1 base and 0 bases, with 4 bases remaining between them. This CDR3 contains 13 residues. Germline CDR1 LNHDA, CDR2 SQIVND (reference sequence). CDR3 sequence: CASSIGSSYEQYF. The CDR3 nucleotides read TGTGCCAGTAGTATAGGGTCCTCCTACGAGCAGTACTTC.

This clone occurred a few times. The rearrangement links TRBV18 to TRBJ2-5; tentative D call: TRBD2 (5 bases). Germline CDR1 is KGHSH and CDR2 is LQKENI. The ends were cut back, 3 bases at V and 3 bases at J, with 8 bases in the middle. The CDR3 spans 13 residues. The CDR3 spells CASSPGLEETQYF. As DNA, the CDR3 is TGTGCCAGCTCACCCGGACTGGAAGAGACCCAGTACTTC.

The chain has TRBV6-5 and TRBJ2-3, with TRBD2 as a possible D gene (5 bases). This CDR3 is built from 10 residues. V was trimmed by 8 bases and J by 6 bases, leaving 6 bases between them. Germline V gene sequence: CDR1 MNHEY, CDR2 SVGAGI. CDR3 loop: CASSGDTQYF. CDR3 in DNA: TGTGCCAGCTCGGGGGATACGCAGTATTTT.

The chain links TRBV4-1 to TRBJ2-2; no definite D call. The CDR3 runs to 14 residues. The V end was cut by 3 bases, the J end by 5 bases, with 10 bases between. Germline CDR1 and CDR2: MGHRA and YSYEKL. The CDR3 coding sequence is TGCGCCAGCAGCCATAGGACGGCTACCGGGGAGCTGTTTTTT. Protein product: CASSHRTATGELFF.

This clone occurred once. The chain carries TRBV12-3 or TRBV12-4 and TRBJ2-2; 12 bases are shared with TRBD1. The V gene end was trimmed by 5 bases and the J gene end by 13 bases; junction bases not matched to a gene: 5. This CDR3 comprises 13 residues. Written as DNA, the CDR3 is TGTGCCAGCAGTCCGGGGACAGGGGGCATGCTGTTTTTT. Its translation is CASSPGTGGMLFF.

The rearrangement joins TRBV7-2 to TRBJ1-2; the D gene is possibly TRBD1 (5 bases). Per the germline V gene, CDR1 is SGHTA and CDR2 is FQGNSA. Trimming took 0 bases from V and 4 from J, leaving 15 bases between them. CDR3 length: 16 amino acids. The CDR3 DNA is TGTGCCAGCAGCTTAGCGCTAAGGGGCTTCGGCTATGGCTACACCTTC. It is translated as CASSLALRGFGYGYTF.

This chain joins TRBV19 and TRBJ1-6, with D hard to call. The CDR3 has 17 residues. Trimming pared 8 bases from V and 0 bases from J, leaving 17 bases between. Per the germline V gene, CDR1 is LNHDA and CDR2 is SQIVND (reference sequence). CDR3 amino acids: CASHPGGPSSYNSPLHF. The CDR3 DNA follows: TGTGCCAGTCACCCGGGCGGACCTAGCTCCTATAATTCACCCCTCCACTTT.

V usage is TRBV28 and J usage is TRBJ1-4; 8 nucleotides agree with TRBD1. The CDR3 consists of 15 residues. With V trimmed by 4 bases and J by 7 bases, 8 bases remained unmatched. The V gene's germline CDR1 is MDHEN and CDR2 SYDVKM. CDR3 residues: CASSSIQGVGEKLFF. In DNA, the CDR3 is TGTGCCAGCAGTTCGATACAGGGGGTTGGTGAAAAACTGTTTTTT.

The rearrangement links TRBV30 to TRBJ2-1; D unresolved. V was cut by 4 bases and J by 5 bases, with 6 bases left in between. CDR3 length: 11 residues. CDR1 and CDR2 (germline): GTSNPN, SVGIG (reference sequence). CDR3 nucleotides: TGTGCCTGGACTCAGAACAATGAGCAGTTCTTC. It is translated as CAWTQNNEQFF.

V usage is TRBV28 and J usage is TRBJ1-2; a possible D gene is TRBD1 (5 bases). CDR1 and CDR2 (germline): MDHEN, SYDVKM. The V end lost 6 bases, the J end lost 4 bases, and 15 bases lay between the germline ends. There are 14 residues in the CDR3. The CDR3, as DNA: TGTGCCAGCAGCCCCCCGGGAGGGGTCTATGGCTACACCTTC. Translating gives CASSPPGGVYGYTF.

CDR3 amino acids: CAWSFGPPSSGNTIYF. CDR3 bases: TGTGCCTGGAGTTTTGGTCCTCCGAGCTCTGGAAACACCATATATTTT. The rearrangement uses TRBV30 and TRBJ1-3, with unresolved D. Germline values: CDR1 GTSNPN, CDR2 SVGIG (reference sequence). The CDR3 is 16 residues long. V was trimmed by 2 bases and J by 0 bases, leaving 14 bases between them.

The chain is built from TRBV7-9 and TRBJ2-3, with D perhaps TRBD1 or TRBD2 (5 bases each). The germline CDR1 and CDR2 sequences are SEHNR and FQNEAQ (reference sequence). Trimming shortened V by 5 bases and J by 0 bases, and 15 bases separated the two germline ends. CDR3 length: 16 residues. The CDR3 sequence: CASSEIGTASTDTQYF. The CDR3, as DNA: TGTGCCAGCAGCGAGATCGGGACCGCTAGCACAGATACGCAGTATTTT.